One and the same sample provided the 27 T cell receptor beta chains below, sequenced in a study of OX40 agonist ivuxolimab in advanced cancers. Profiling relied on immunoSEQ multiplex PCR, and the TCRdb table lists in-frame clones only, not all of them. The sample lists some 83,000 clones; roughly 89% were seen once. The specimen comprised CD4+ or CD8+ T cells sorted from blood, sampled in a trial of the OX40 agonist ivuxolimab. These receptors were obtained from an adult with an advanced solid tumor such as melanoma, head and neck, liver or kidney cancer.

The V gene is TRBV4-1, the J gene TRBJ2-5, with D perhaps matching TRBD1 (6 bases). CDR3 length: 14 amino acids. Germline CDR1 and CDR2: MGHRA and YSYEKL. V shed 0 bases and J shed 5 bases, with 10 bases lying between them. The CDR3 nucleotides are TGCGCCAGCAGCCAAGAAAACAGGGAGGAGACCCAGTACTTC. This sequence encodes CASSQENREETQYF.

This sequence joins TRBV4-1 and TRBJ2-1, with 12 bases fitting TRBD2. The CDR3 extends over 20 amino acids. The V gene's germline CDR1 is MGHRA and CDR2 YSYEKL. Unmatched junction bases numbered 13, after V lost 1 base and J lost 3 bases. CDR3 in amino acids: CASSQGRTSGKWDNYNEQFF. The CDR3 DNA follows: TGCGCCAGCAGCCAAGGGAGGACTAGCGGGAAGTGGGACAACTACAATGAGCAGTTCTTC.

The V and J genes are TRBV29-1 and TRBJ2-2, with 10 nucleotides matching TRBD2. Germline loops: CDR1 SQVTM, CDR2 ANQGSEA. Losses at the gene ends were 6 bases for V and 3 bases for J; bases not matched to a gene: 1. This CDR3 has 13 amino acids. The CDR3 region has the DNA TGCAGCGTCGGGACTAGCGACACCGGGGAGCTGTTTTTT. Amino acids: CSVGTSDTGELFF.

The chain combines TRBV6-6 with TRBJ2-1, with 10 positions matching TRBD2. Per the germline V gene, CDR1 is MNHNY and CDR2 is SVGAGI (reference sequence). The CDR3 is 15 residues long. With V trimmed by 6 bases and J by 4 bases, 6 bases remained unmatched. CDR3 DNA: TGTGCCAGCAGCTTAGCGGGAGGACAATACAATGAGCAGTTCTTC. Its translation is CASSLAGGQYNEQFF.

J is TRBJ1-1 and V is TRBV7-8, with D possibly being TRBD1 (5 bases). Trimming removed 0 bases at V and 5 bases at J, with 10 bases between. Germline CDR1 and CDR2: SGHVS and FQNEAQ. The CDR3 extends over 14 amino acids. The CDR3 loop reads CASSLASGSTEAFF. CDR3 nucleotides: TGTGCCAGCAGCTTAGCTTCAGGGAGTACTGAAGCTTTCTTT. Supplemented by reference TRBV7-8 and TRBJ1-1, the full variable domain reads GAGVSQSPRYKVAKRGQDVALRCDPISGHVSLFWYQQALGQGPEFLTYFQNEAQLDKSGLPSDRFFAERPEGSVSTLKIQRTQQEDSAVYLCASSLASGSTEAFFGQGTRLTVV.

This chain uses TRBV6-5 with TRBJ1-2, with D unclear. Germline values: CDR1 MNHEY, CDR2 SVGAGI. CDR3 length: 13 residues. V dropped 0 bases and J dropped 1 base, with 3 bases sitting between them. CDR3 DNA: TGTGCCAGCAGTTACTCGGGTAACTATGGCTACACCTTC. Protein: CASSYSGNYGYTF.

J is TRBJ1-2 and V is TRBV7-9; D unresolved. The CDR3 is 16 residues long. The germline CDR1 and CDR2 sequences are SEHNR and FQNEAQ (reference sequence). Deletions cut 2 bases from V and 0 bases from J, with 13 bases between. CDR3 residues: CASSLKTGSTNYGYTF. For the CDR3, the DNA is TGTGCCAGCAGCTTAAAAACGGGCAGTACTAACTATGGCTACACCTTC.

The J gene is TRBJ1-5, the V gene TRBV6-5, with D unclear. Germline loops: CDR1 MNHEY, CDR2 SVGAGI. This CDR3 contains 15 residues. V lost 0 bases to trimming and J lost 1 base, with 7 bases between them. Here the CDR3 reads CASSYSKTSNQPQHF. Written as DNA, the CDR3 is TGTGCCAGCAGTTACTCGAAGACGAGCAATCAGCCCCAGCATTTT.

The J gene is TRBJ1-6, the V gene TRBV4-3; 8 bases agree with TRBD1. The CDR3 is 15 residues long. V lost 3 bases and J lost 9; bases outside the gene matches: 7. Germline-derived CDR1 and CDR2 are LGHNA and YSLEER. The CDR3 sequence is CASSQLTGAGSPLHF. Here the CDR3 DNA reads TGCGCCAGCAGCCAGCTGACAGGGGCAGGTTCACCCCTCCACTTT.

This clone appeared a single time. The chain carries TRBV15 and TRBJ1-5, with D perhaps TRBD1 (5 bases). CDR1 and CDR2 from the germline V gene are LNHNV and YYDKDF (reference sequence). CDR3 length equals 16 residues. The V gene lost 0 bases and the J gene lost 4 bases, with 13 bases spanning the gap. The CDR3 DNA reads TGTGCCACCAGCAGAGATCGGGGGGGACGGAATCAGCCCCAGCATTTT. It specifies CATSRDRGGRNQPQHF.

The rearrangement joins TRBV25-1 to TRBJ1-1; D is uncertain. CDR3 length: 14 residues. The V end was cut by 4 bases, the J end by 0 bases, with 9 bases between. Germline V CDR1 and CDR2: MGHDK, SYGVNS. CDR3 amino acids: CASSVGQLNTEAFF. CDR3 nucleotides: TGTGCCAGCAGTGTAGGGCAGTTGAACACTGAAGCTTTCTTT.

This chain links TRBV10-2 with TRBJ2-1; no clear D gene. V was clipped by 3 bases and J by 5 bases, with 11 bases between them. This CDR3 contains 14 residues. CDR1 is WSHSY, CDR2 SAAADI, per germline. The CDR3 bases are TGCGCCAGCAGTGAACCCTTAAGACACAATGAGCAGTTCTTC. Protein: CASSEPLRHNEQFF.

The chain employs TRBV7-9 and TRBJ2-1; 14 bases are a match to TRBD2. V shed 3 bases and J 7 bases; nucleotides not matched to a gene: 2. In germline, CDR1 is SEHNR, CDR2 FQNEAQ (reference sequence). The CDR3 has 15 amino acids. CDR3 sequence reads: CASSFGTSGGNEQFF. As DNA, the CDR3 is TGTGCCAGCAGCTTCGGGACTAGCGGGGGTAATGAGCAGTTCTTC.

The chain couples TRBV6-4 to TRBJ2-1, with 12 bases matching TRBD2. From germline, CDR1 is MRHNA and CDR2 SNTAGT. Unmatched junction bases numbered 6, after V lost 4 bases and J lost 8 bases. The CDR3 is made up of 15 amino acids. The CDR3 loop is CASSATSGSRDEQFF. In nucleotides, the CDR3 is TGTGCCAGCAGTGCGACTAGCGGGAGTAGAGATGAGCAGTTCTTC.

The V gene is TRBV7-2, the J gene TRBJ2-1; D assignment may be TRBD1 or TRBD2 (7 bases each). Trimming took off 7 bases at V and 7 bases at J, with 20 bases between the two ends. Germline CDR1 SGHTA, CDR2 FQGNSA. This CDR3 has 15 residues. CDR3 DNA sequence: TGTGCCAGCACCCGGTCAGGGGGGGGGTGGAATGAGCAGTTCTTC. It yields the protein CASTRSGGGWNEQFF. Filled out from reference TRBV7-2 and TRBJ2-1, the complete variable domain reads GAGVSQSPSNKVTEKGKDVELRCDPISGHTALYWYRQSLGQGLEFLIYFQGNSAPDKSGLPSDRFSAERTGGSVSTLTIQRTQQEDSAVYLCASTRSGGGWNEQFFGPGTRLTVL.

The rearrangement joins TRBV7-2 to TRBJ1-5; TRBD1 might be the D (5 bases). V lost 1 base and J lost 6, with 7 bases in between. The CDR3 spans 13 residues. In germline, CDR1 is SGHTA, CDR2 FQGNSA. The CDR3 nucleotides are TGTGCCAGCAGCTTAGGGGGACTTCAGCCCCAGCATTTT. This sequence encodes CASSLGGLQPQHF.

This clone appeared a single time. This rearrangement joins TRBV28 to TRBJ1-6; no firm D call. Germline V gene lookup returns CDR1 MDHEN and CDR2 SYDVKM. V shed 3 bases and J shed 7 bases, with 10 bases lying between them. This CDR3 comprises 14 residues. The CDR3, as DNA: TGTGCCAGCAGTTTGGGGATACACAATTCACCCCTCCACTTT. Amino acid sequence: CASSLGIHNSPLHF.

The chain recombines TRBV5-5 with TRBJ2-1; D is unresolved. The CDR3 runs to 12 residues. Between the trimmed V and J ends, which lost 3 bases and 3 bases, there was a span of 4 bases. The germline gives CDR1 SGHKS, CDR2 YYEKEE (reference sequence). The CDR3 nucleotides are TGTGCCAGCAGCTACGACTACAATGAGCAGTTCTTC. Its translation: CASSYDYNEQFF.

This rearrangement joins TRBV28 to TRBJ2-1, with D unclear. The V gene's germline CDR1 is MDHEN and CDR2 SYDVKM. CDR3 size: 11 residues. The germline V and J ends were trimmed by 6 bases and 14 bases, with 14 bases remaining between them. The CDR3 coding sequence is TGTGCCAGCAGCCCGGCTGTTAGTAAGTTCTTC. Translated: CASSPAVSKFF. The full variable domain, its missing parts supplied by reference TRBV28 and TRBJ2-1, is DVKVTQSSRYLVKRTGEKVFLECVQDMDHENMFWYRQDPGLGLRLIYFSYDVKMKEKGDIPEGYSVSREKKERFSLILESASTNQTSMYLCASSPAVSKFFGPGTRLTVL.

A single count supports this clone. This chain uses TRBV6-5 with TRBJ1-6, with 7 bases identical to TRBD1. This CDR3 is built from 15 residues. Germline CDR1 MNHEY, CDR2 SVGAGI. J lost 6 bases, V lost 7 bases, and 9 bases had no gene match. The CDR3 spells CASTKNRGLNSPLHF. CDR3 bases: TGTGCCAGCACCAAGAACAGGGGACTTAATTCACCCCTCCACTTT.

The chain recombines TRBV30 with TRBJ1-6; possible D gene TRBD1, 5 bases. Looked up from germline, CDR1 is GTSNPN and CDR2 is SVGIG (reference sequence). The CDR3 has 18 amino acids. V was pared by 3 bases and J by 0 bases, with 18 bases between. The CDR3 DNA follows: TGTGCCTGGAGGCTATGGACAAGCAAGAGCTCCTATAATTCACCCCTCCACTTT. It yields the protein CAWRLWTSKSSYNSPLHF.

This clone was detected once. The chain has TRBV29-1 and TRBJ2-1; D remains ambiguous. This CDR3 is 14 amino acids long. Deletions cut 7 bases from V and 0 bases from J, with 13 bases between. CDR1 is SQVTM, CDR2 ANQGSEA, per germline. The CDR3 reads CSAYGLYSYNEQFF. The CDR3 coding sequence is TGCAGCGCTTATGGTCTCTACTCCTACAATGAGCAGTTCTTC.

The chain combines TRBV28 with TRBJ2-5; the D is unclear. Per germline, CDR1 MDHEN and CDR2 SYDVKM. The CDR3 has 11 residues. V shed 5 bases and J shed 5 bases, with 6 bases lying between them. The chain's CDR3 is CASSNGETQYF. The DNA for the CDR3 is TGTGCCAGCAGTAATGGGGAGACCCAGTACTTC.

The CDR3 coding sequence is TGTGCCTGGAGTGTATTCCCAGGGGAGAGTGAAGCTTTCTTT. Translation: CAWSVFPGESEAFF. V usage is TRBV30 and J usage is TRBJ1-1, with D perhaps TRBD1 (6 bases). This CDR3 region has 14 residues. Looked up from germline, CDR1 is GTSNPN and CDR2 is SVGIG (reference sequence). V gave up 0 bases and J gave up 7 bases, with 15 bases separating them.

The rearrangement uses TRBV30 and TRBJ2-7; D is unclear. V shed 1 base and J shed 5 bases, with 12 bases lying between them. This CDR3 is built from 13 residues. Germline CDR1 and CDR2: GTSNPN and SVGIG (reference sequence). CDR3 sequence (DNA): TGTGCCTGGAGTGCCGACGGCGTCCACGAGCAGTACTTC. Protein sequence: CAWSADGVHEQYF.

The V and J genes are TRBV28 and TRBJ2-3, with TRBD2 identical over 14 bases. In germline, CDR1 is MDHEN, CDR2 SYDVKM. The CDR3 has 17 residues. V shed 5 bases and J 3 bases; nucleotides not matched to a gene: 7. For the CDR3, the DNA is TGTGCCAGCAGTCCTGTGACTAGCGGGGGGGCAACAGATACGCAGTATTTT. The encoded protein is CASSPVTSGGATDTQYF.

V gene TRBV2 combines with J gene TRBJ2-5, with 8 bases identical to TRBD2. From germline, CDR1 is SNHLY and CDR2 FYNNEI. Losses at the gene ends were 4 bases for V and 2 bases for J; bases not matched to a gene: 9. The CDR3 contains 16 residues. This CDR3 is CASSGLAGADQETQYF. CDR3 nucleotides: TGTGCCAGCAGTGGGCTAGCGGGTGCCGATCAAGAGACCCAGTACTTC.